This TCR beta chain was recovered during a study of control samples from healthy donors and cancer patients. Trimming shortened V by 5 bases and J by 4 bases, and 19 bases separated the two germline ends. Germline V gene lookup returns CDR1 GTSNPN and CDR2 SVGIG (reference sequence). The CDR3 is made up of 15 amino acids. The assay was immunoSEQ multiplex PCR, and TCRdb's table has in-frame clones only and misses some. The sample shows fewer than 200,000 clones, 90% to 95% of them seen only once. The sequencing sample was made of blood. This clonotype was sampled from a woman aged 60-70 years in good health. This chain joins TRBV30 and TRBJ2-3; D might be TRBD1 (6 bases). The CDR3: CAWFKGAGVADTQYF. The CDR3 DNA sequence: TGTGCCTGGTTTAAAGGGGCAGGGGTGGCAGATACGCAGTATTTT.